The present T cell receptor (beta chain) was sequenced within a study of T cells in Graves' hyperthyroidism and ophthalmopathy. General study points: Blood also carried most thyroid clonotypes expanded above 0.001.

Germline V CDR1 and CDR2: SGHRS, YFSETQ. J lost 4 bases, V lost 4 bases, and 10 bases had no gene match. The CDR3 spans 17 residues. Amplified regions were TCR beta CDR3 sequences from RNA transcripts. An initial round of RT-PCR targeting the TCR CDR3 relied on the HTBI primer set. TCRdb processed the multiplex PCR reads anew with MiXCR; each CDR3 protein has one entry. This sample has approximately 320,000 distinct CDR3 sequences, with roughly 17% found just once. On this clonotype: What it binds is unknown.

V gene TRBV5-1 combines with J gene TRBJ2-1, with TRBD2 matching over 11 bases. Sequencing was performed on blood. This TCR came from a man aged 25-45 years with Graves' hyperthyroidism. This CDR3 is CASSPKPGTSGYNEQFF. DNA of the CDR3: TGCGCCAGCAGCCCGAAGCCCGGGACTAGCGGATACAATGAGCAGTTCTTC.